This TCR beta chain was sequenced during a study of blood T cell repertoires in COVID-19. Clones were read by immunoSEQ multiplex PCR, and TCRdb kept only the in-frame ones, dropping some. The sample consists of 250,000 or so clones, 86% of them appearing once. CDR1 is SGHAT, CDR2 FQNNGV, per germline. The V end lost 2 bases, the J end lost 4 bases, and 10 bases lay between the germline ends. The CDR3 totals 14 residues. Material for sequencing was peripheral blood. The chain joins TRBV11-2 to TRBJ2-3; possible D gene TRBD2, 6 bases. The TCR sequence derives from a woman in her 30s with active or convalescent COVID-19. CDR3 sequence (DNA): TGTGCCAGCAGCTTAATCTCGGGGGCAGATACGCAGTATTTT. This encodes CASSLISGADTQYF.